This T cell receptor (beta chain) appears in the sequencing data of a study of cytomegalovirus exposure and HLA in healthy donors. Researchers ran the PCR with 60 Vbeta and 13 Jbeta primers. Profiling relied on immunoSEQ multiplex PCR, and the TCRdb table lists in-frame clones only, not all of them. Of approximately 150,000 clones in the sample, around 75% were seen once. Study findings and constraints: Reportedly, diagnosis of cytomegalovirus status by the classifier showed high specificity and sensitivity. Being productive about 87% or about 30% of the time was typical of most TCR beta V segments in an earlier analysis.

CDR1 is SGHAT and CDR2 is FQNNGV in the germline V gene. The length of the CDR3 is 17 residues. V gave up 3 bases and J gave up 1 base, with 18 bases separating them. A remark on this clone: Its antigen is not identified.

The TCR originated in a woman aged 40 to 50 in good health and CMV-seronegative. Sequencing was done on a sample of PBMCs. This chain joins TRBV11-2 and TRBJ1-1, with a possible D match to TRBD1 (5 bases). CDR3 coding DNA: TGTGCCAGCAGCTTCCGAACAGGTCCCTTGGGGAACACTGAAGCTTTCTTT. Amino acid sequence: CASSFRTGPLGNTEAFF.